This entry is about one T cell receptor beta chain. TCRdb's copy holds only in-frame clones and misses some; the assay was immunoSEQ multiplex PCR. The data show around 15,000 clones, 90% to 95% seen once. The data derive from a study of sequential checkpoint blockade in melanoma. Across the study: After both sequences, patients received maintenance nivolumab.

Germline loops: CDR1 SGHDN, CDR2 FVKESK. The CDR3 extends over 14 amino acids. The V end lost 1 base, the J end lost 4 bases, and 8 bases lay between the germline ends. Noted treatment: randomized to nivolumab then ipilimumab (arm A) or the reverse (arm B). PBMC sorting kept live CD3+CD8+ cells without CD19 or CD56. This chain joins TRBV14 and TRBJ1-5; unclear D gene. The specimen comprised CD8+ T cells sorted from blood (inferred from file names), sampled from a patient given nivolumab and ipilimumab in sequence. The receptor comes from a human donor with melanoma. The CDR3 nucleotides are TGTGCCAGCAGCCAAGCAGGTCTAAATCAGCCCCAGCATTTT. This sequence encodes CASSQAGLNQPQHF.